This T cell receptor (beta chain) was documented in a study of kidney transplant recipient with SARS-CoV-2 infection. TCRdb re-called the reads through MiXCR, storing one row per CDR3 protein. The profile shows about 240,000 distinct CDR3 sequences, around 30% of them singletons. V gave up 4 bases and J gave up 6 bases, with 24 bases separating them. The CDR3 spans 17 residues. In germline, CDR1 is LGHDT, CDR2 YNNKEL (reference sequence). Material: a blood sample, obtained at baseline and on approximately day 120 from a kidney transplant recipient. V gene TRBV3-1 combines with J gene TRBJ1-1; D gene ambiguous. The clonotype originates from a male patient aged 25 to 39 who had COVID-19 and was a kidney transplant recipient. Some T cells may be graft donor cells. The chain's CDR3 is CASSRLYPISIRAEAFF. CDR3 coding DNA: TGTGCCAGCAGCCGCTTGTATCCCATTTCAATTCGCGCTGAAGCTTTCTTT.